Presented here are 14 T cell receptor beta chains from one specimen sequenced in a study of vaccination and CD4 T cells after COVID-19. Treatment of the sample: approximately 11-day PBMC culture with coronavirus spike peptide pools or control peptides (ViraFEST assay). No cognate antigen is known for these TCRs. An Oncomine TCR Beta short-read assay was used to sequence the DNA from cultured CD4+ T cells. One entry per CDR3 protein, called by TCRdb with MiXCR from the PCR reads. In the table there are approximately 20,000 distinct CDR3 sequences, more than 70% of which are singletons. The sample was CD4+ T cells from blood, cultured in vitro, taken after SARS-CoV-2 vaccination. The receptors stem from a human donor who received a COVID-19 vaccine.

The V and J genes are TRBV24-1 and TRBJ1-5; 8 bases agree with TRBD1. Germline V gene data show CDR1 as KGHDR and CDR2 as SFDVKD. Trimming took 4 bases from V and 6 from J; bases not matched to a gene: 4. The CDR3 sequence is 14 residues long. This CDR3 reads CATSEGQGGQPQHF. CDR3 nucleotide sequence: TGTGCCACCAGTGAAGGACAGGGAGGTCAGCCCCAGCATTTT.

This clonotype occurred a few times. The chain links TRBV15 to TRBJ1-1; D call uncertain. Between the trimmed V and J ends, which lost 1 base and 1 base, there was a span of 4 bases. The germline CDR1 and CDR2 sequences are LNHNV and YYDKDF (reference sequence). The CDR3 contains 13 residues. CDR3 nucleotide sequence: TGTGCCACCAGCAGAGTTAAGAACACTGAAGCTTTCTTT. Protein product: CATSRVKNTEAFF. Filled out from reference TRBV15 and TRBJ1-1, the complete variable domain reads DAMVIQNPRYQVTQFGKPVTLSCSQTLNHNVMYWYQQKSSQAPKLLFHYYDKDFNNEADTPDNFQSRRPNTSFCFLDIRSPGLGDTAMYLCATSRVKNTEAFFGQGTRLTVV.

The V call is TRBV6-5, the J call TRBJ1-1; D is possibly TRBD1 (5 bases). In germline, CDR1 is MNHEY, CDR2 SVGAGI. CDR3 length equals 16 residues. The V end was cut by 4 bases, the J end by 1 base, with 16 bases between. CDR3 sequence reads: CASSFPGGGSNTEAFF. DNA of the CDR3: TGTGCCAGCAGTTTCCCCGGGGGAGGGTCGAACACTGAAGCTTTCTTT.

The CDR3 region has the DNA TGTGCCACCAGTGATTCCCCGGGTAGAGGGTACACCTTC. This encodes CATSDSPGRGYTF. The chain couples TRBV24-1 to TRBJ1-2, with D uncertain. The CDR3 consists of 13 residues. CDR1 KGHDR and CDR2 SFDVKD come from the germline V gene. V gave up 2 bases and J gave up 11 bases, with 14 bases separating them.

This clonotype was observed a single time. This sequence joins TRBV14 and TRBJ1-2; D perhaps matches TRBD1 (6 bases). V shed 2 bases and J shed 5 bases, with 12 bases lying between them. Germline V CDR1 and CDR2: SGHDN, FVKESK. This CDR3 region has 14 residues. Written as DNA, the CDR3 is TGTGCCAGCAGCCAACCGGGACACCAATATGGCTACACCTTC. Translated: CASSQPGHQYGYTF.

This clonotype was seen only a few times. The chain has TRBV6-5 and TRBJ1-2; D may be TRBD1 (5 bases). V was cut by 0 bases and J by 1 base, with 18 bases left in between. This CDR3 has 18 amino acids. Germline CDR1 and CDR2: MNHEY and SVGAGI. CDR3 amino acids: CASSYSSRDSRLNYGYTF. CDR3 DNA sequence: TGTGCCAGCAGTTACTCAAGCAGGGATTCGAGGCTTAACTATGGCTACACCTTC.

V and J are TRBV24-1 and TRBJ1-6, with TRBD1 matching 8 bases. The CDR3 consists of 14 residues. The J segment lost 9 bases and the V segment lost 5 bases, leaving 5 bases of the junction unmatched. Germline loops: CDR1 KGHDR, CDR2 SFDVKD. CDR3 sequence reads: CATSAGQGGSPLHF. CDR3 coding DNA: TGTGCCACCAGTGCCGGACAGGGCGGTTCACCCCTCCACTTT.

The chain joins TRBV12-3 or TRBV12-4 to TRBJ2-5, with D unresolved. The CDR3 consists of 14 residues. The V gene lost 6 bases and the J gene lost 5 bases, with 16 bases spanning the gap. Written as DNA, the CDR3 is TGTGCCAGCAGCCCCCCTTTGGCGCTGGAGACCCAGTACTTC. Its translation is CASSPPLALETQYF.

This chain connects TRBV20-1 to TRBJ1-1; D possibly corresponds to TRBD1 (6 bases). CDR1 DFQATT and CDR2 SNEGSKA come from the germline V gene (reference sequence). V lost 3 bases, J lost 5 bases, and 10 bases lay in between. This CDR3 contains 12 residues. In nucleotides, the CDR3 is TGCAGTGCTAGGGAGGGGGGTACTGAAGCTTTCTTT. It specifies CSAREGGTEAFF.

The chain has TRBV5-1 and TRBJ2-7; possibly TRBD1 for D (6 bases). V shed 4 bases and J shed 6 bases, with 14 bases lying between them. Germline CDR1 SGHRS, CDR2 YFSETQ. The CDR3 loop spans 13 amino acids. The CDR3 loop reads CASSTGQRSEQYF. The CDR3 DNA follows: TGCGCCAGCAGCACTGGACAGAGGAGCGAGCAGTACTTC.

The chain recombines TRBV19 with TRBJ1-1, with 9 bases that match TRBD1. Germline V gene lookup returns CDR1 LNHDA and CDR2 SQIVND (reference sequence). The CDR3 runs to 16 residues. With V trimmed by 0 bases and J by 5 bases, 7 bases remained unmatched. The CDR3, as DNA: TGTGCCAGTAGTATAGATCCCCGGACAGGGGAAACTGAAGCTTTCTTT. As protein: CASSIDPRTGETEAFF.

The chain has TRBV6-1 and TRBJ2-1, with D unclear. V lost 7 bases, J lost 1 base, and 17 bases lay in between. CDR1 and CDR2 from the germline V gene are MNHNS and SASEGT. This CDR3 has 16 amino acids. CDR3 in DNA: TGTGCCAGCAATCCCCCGGGCTCGCGGTCCTACAATGAGCAGTTCTTC. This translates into CASNPPGSRSYNEQFF.

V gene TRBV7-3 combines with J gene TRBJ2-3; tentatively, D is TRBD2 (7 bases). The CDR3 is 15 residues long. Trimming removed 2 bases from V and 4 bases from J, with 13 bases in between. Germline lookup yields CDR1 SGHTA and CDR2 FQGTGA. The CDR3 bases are TGTGCCAGCAGCTTAGGAGGGGGGGCCCCAGATACGCAGTATTTT. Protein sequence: CASSLGGGAPDTQYF.

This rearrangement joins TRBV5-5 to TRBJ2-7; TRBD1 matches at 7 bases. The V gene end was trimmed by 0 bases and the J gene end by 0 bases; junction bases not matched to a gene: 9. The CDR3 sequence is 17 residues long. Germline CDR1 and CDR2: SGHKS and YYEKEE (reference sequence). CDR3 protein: CASSLDSGTEFSYEQYF. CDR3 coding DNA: TGTGCCAGCAGCTTGGACTCCGGGACAGAGTTCTCCTACGAGCAGTACTTC.